This T cell receptor beta chain derives from a study of blood T cell repertoires in COVID-19. About the study: Donors in the United States, Italy and Spain gave samples during acute or convalescent COVID-19. In each case, the material was cDNA or gDNA derived from T cells, B-cell-depleted T cells, or PBMCs.

The CDR3 length is 12 residues. The germline V and J ends were trimmed by 6 bases and 6 bases, with 8 bases remaining between them. In the original analysis: The assay estimated nucleated cells by amplifying reference gene primers. The table came from immunoSEQ multiplex PCR; TCRdb's copy has only in-frame clones and leaves some out. Clone size and V and J calls were adopted from that table, with D and trimming inferred from the DNA. The repertoire holds about 42,000 clones, with 70% to 85% as singletons. The source is a human donor in a cohort sampled during active COVID-19. Sample: peripheral blood. V usage is TRBV12-3 or TRBV12-4 and J usage is TRBJ1-4, with a weak D call TRBD1 (5 bases). The CDR3 DNA reads as TGTGCCAGCAGGGGAGGGGATGAAAAACTGTTTTTT. Encoded protein: CASRGGDEKLFF.